Listed below are T cell receptor beta chains from one sample, sequenced in a study of molecular identifiers for immune sequencing clone quantification. TCRdb recomputed calls from the PCR reads with MiXCR, one row per CDR3 protein. This sample has around 460,000 distinct CDR3 sequences, with about 22% found just once. Sequenced input: naive CD8+ T cells from blood, with Jurkat cell RNA spiked in. Source of these receptors: a human donor in good health. Some libraries in this study had Jurkat cell RNA spiked in. Each CDR3 is given with its conserved first and last residue. The D gene is left open where the match is weak. Clone size is shown for a subset of rows, as once, few, many or a class of expanded clone.

size,V,J,length,D,DNA,CDR3
NA,TRBV28,TRBJ1-6,16,TRBD1,TGTGCCAGCAGTTCCCCGGCAGGGGGGACTAATTCACCCCTCCACTTT,CASSSPAGGTNSPLHF
many,TRBV6-6,TRBJ2-3,14,NA,TGTGCCAGCATTCGGGCGGGAACCACAGATACGCAGTATTTT,CASIRAGTTDTQYF
NA,TRBV12-3/TRBV12-4,TRBJ2-2,21,TRBD2,TGTGCCAGCAGTTTAGCCGAGGTGGAAAAACTAGCGGGAGGGCCATCCGGGGAGCCGTTTTTT,CASSLAEVEKLAGGPSGEPFF
few,TRBV3-1,TRBJ2-2,17,TRBD1,TGTGCCAGCAGCCAATCGCAGGTCACAGGGGCCCCCGGGGAGCTGTTTTTT,CASSQSQVTGAPGELFF
NA,TRBV20-1,TRBJ1-5,16,TRBD1,TGCAGTGCTGGACAGGGATCAGGCTCTGGCAATCAGCCCCAGCATTTT,CSAGQGSGSGNQPQHF
once,TRBV12-3/TRBV12-4,TRBJ2-2,14,NA,TGTACCAGCAGTGACCTCGGGGACCCCGGGGAGCTGTTTTTT,CTSSDLGDPGELFF
few,TRBV5-8,TRBJ2-5,16,NA,TGTGCCAGCAGCTCAGGACAGACAAATACCCAAGAGACCCAGTACTTC,CASSSGQTNTQETQYF
NA,TRBV20-1,TRBJ2-7,14,NA,TGCAGTGCTAGCGGACTCCCGGGGCCCTCCGAGCAGTACTTC,CSASGLPGPSEQYF
NA,TRBV4-1,TRBJ2-5,15,TRBD1,TGCGCCAGCAGCCAAGATGGACAGGGGTGGGAGACCCAGCACTTC,CASSQDGQGWETQHF
many,TRBV20-1,TRBJ2-5,16,TRBD1,TGCAGTGCTAGAGATTCACACCAGGGGGCTGGAGAGACCCAGTACTTC,CSARDSHQGAGETQYF
NA,TRBV12-3/TRBV12-4,TRBJ1-5,14,NA,TGTGCCAGCAGTGCGGACAGCTCTACTCAGCCCCAGCATTTT,CASSADSSTQPQHF
NA,TRBV5-5,TRBJ2-7,16,NA,TGTGCCAGCAGTCGGCTTCAATACGGTCTAGACTACGAGCAGTACTTC,CASSRLQYGLDYEQYF
few,TRBV3-1,TRBJ1-4,16,NA,TGTGCCAGCAGCCAAAGGACAGAAACGTCTAATGAAAAACTGTTTTTT,CASSQRTETSNEKLFF
many,TRBV20-1,TRBJ2-7,14,TRBD2,TGCAGTGCTAGAAGACTAGCGGGGGGATACGAGCAGTACTTC,CSARRLAGGYEQYF
many,TRBV7-9,TRBJ2-7,16,TRBD2,TGTGCCAGCAGCTTAGGAGGCGGGAGGCCGACCTACGAGCAGTACTTC,CASSLGGGRPTYEQYF
many,TRBV20-1,TRBJ2-3,18,TRBD2,TGCAGTGCTAGAGATCTCGAGCTAGCGGGAGTACAGGCAGATACGCAGTATTTT,CSARDLELAGVQADTQYF
many,TRBV6-5,TRBJ1-1,16,TRBD1,TGTGCCAGCAGTTACGGCCCGACAGGGAAGGACACTGAAGCTTTCTTT,CASSYGPTGKDTEAFF
many,TRBV5-4,TRBJ2-7,13,NA,TGTGCCAGCAGCTTAGAGGGATCCTACGAGCAGTACTTC,CASSLEGSYEQYF
many,TRBV7-2,TRBJ2-7,16,NA,TGTGCCAGCACCTTCTCCACCGGGACTGTCACGAACGAGCAGTACTTC,CASTFSTGTVTNEQYF
few,TRBV12-3/TRBV12-4,TRBJ1-6,18,NA,TGTGCCAGCAGTCCCTCCGTGGGGGAAATCTCCTATAATTCACCCCTCCACTTT,CASSPSVGEISYNSPLHF
many,TRBV7-6,TRBJ1-6,15,NA,TGTGCCAGCAGCTCTGAGGGCGCCTATAATTCACCCCTCCACTTT,CASSSEGAYNSPLHF
many,TRBV6-6,TRBJ2-7,16,TRBD1,TGTGCCAGCACCCCCCTCTGGGACAGAAAGGGCGGCGAGCAGTACTTC,CASTPLWDRKGGEQYF
NA,TRBV4-3,TRBJ1-5,16,NA,TGCGCCAGCAGCCAAGAGTACCAGGGACTCAGTCAGCCCCAGCATTTT,CASSQEYQGLSQPQHF
many,TRBV7-2,TRBJ2-1,13,NA,TGTGCCAGCAGCTTAGGAGGGTCTTATGAGCAGTTCTTC,CASSLGGSYEQFF
NA,TRBV19,TRBJ2-5,15,NA,TGTGCCAGTAGTACTACATTCGCGTACCAAGAGACCCAGTACTTC,CASSTTFAYQETQYF
few,TRBV19,TRBJ2-7,14,NA,TGTGCCAGTAGCCCCCTCTTACGTGCGTACGAGCAGTACTTC,CASSPLLRAYEQYF
NA,TRBV3-2,TRBJ2-3,13,NA,TGTGCCAGCAGCCAAGCCCCGTTTAATACGCAGTATTTT,CASSQAPFNTQYF
many,TRBV5-1,TRBJ2-7,13,NA,TGTGCCAGCAGCCCGGGGCGCTCCTACGAGCAGTACTTC,CASSPGRSYEQYF
few,TRBV18,TRBJ2-7,13,NA,TGTGCCAGCTCGCCTACAGGGATTGGCGAGCAGTACTTC,CASSPTGIGEQYF
once,TRBV7-9,TRBJ2-7,16,TRBD2,TGTGCCAGCAGCTTCCTAGAGCGGGGGCGCACCTACGAGCAGTACTTC,CASSFLERGRTYEQYF
NA,TRBV20-1,TRBJ2-7,15,TRBD1,TGCAGTGCTAGAGATACGGGACAGATCACCTACGAGCAGTACTTC,CSARDTGQITYEQYF
many,TRBV12-3/TRBV12-4,TRBJ2-5,14,NA,TGTGCCAGCAGTTTGGGACTCAGTCAAGGAACCCAGTACTTC,CASSLGLSQGTQYF
NA,TRBV19,TRBJ1-6,13,TRBD1,TGTGCCAGTACGACAGGGGAGGTTTCACCCCTCCACTTT,CASTTGEVSPLHF
NA,TRBV27,TRBJ1-4,15,NA,TGTGCCAGCAGAAAAACAGGGATTAGGCAGGAAAAACTGTTTTTT,CASRKTGIRQEKLFF
many,TRBV5-1,TRBJ2-5,13,TRBD1,TGCGCCAGCAGACAGGGGCTCCAAGAGACCCAGTACTTC,CASRQGLQETQYF
many,TRBV7-2,TRBJ2-5,13,NA,TGTGCCAGCAGTTTCCCCATGTTGGAGACCCAGTACTTC,CASSFPMLETQYF
NA,TRBV6-2/TRBV6-3,TRBJ2-3,13,NA,TGTGCCAGCAGTTACCAGGGAACAGATACGCAGTATTTT,CASSYQGTDTQYF
few,TRBV7-9,TRBJ1-4,14,TRBD1,TGTGCCAGCAGCAGGACAGGGGGCATTGAAAATCTGTTTTTT,CASSRTGGIENLFF
many,TRBV19,TRBJ2-3,14,NA,TGTGCCAGTAATGTCGACAGCTCCTATGATACGCAGTATTTT,CASNVDSSYDTQYF
few,TRBV27,TRBJ2-7,16,TRBD2,TGTGCCAGCAGTTCCCGACTAGCGGGAGTAGGATACGAGCAGTACTTC,CASSSRLAGVGYEQYF
few,TRBV4-2,TRBJ2-7,16,NA,TGTGCCAGCAGCCCCCAGGCCCGGGACCCCTCCTACGAGCAGTACTTC,CASSPQARDPSYEQYF
many,TRBV27,TRBJ1-3,14,NA,TGTGCCAGCAGTTTAAGGGGGGCTGGAAACACCATATATTTT,CASSLRGAGNTIYF
few,TRBV4-3,TRBJ2-7,16,TRBD2,TGCGCCAGCAGCCCAGCCCGAAGCGGGAACCAGTACGAGCAGTACTTC,CASSPARSGNQYEQYF
NA,TRBV14,TRBJ1-2,17,NA,TGTGCCAGCAGCCAAGAAGTATTGCCCGGGGACGGCTATGGCTACACCTTC,CASSQEVLPGDGYGYTF
few,TRBV12-3/TRBV12-4,TRBJ1-1,15,NA,TGTGCCAGCAGACCCTCCCCGGGACAGAACACTGAAGCTTTCTTT,CASRPSPGQNTEAFF
few,TRBV5-6,TRBJ1-2,16,NA,TGTGCCAGCAGCCCAACTCCAGGGGTCCCAGCATATGGCTACACCTTC,CASSPTPGVPAYGYTF
few,TRBV30,TRBJ1-5,15,NA,TGTGCCTGGAGTTTGGACCCTGTAGGCAATCAGCCCCAGCATTTT,CAWSLDPVGNQPQHF
NA,TRBV6-6,TRBJ2-5,15,NA,TGTGCCAGCAGTTACTCCCGGGACGGACAAGAGACCCAGTACTTC,CASSYSRDGQETQYF
NA,TRBV20-1,TRBJ2-7,16,TRBD2,TGCAGTGCGAGTCAACTAGCGGACCTAAGCTCCTACGAGCAGTACTTC,CSASQLADLSSYEQYF
many,TRBV27,TRBJ1-2,13,TRBD1,TGTGCCAGCAGCTTGGGACAGAACTATGGCTACACCTTC,CASSLGQNYGYTF
few,TRBV27,TRBJ1-5,15,NA,TGTGCCAGCAGTTTTAGTCTAGGGATCGGGCAGCCCCAGCATTTT,CASSFSLGIGQPQHF
NA,TRBV14,TRBJ1-6,15,NA,TGTGCCAGCAGCCAATTCCAGGGACTTAATTCACCCCTCCACTTT,CASSQFQGLNSPLHF
NA,TRBV7-8,TRBJ2-1,17,TRBD2,TGTGCCAGCGGAGGACTAGCGGGGATGAGCTCCTACAATGAGCAGTTCTTC,CASGGLAGMSSYNEQFF
NA,TRBV5-1,TRBJ1-2,15,TRBD1,TGCGCCAGCAGCTTATGGACAGGGGAGGAAGGAGGCTACACCTTC,CASSLWTGEEGGYTF
many,TRBV12-3/TRBV12-4,TRBJ1-3,20,TRBD1,TGTGCCAGCAGTTTAGGAGGGACAGTGGGAAGAGGTGGTTCTGGAAACACCATATATTTT,CASSLGGTVGRGGSGNTIYF